The rows below give T cell receptor beta chains drawn from one sample of a study of control samples from healthy donors and cancer patients. Libraries were prepared by immunoSEQ multiplex PCR; TCRdb keeps only in-frame clonotypes and omits some of them. The sample consists of tens of thousands of clones, under 90% of them appearing once. Sequencing was carried out using blood. The receptors were gathered from a man aged 45-65 years in good health. The CDR3 runs from the conserved cysteine through the conserved F or W. A D gene is named only where the DNA matches it firmly. Size is omitted from some rows. Given values are once, few, many or a class for expanded clones.

-,TRBJ1-5,TRBV3-1/TRBV3-2,-,CASSQDSGYQPQHF,TGTGCCAGCAGCCAAGATTCGGGGTATCAGCCCCAGCATTTT
-,TRBJ1-2,TRBV6-6,-,CASSYKVFADGYTF,TGTGCCAGCAGTTACAAGGTTTTTGCCGATGGCTACACCTTC
-,TRBJ2-3,TRBV11-2,TRBD2,CASSPGYRGGTDTQYF,TGTGCCAGCAGCCCCGGGTACCGGGGGGGGACAGATACGCAGTATTTT
-,TRBJ2-1,TRBV5-6,TRBD2,CASSLRGGHYNDEQFF,TGTGCCAGCAGCTTGCGGGGGGGCCACTACAATGATGAGCAGTTCTTC
-,TRBJ1-5,TRBV11-2,-,CASSSNGVEPQHF,TGTGCCAGCAGCTCTAACGGGGTGGAGCCCCAGCATTTT
-,TRBJ2-1,TRBV6-1,TRBD2,CASSADLAGAPRNEQFF,TGTGCCAGCAGTGCAGATCTAGCGGGGGCCCCCCGCAATGAGCAGTTCTTC
-,TRBJ1-2,TRBV7-2,TRBD1,CASSSWTGLYGYTF,TGTGCCAGCAGCTCATGGACAGGGCTCTATGGCTACACCTTC
once,TRBJ2-1,TRBV5-4,TRBD1,CASSRDRGDEQFF,TGTGCCAGCAGCCGGGACAGGGGCGATGAGCAGTTCTTC
-,TRBJ1-2,TRBV19,TRBD1,CASSTPGVTGEPRGYTF,TGTGCCAGTAGTACCCCCGGGGTGACAGGGGAGCCTCGAGGCTACACCTTC
-,TRBJ1-6,TRBV13,TRBD1,CASSKTTGVGNSPLHF,TGTGCCAGCAGCAAAACGACAGGGGTAGGTAATTCACCCCTCCACTTT
-,TRBJ2-1,TRBV7-9,-,CASSPRNEQFF,TGTGCCAGCAGCCCGCGGAATGAGCAGTTCTTC
-,TRBJ1-6,TRBV5-1,TRBD1,CASSSRQGGNSPLHF,TGCGCCAGCAGCTCACGACAGGGAGGGAATTCACCCCTCCACTTT
once,TRBJ1-4,TRBV2,-,CASSEAPGVGGEKLFF,TGTGCCAGCAGTGAAGCCCCGGGGGTAGGCGGTGAAAAACTGTTTTTT
-,TRBJ1-5,TRBV18,TRBD1,CASSPNRGEGQPQHF,TGTGCCAGCTCACCGAACAGGGGAGAAGGTCAGCCCCAGCATTTT
-,TRBJ2-3,TRBV7-2,-,CASRYPGRGPGTDTQYF,TGTGCCAGCAGGTATCCGGGGCGGGGCCCGGGCACAGATACGCAGTATTTT
-,TRBJ2-7,TRBV12-5,-,CASGLPLANEQYF,TGTGCTAGTGGTTTACCGTTGGCAAACGAGCAGTACTTC
-,TRBJ1-2,TRBV6-5,TRBD1,CASTKQGAAVGYTF,TGTGCCAGCACTAAACAGGGGGCGGCCGTCGGCTACACCTTC
-,TRBJ1-5,TRBV4-1,-,CASSHSGPGSSNQPQHF,TGCGCCAGCAGCCATAGTGGCCCTGGCAGTAGCAATCAGCCCCAGCATTTT
-,TRBJ1-1,TRBV29-1,-,CSVRGGNTEAFF,TGCAGCGTTCGGGGAGGGAACACTGAAGCTTTCTTT
-,TRBJ2-3,TRBV3-1/TRBV3-2,-,CASSQGLAGWSDTQYF,TGTGCCAGCAGCCAAGGTTTGGCGGGTTGGTCGGATACGCAGTATTTT
-,TRBJ1-1,TRBV5-6,-,CASSRTLNTEAFF,TGTGCCAGCAGCCGAACTTTGAACACTGAAGCTTTCTTT
-,TRBJ1-2,TRBV30,-,CAWSGARDRHRPNYGYTF,TGTGCCTGGAGTGGAGCCCGGGACCGACACCGCCCAAACTATGGCTACACCTTC
-,TRBJ2-3,TRBV10-3,-,CAISEAGGLTDTQYF,TGTGCCATCAGTGAGGCAGGAGGACTCACAGATACGCAGTATTTT
-,TRBJ2-7,TRBV6-5,TRBD2,CASSYAGVDYEQYF,TGTGCCAGCAGTTACGCGGGGGTCGACTACGAGCAGTACTTC
-,TRBJ1-6,TRBV2,-,CASSTGQYNSPLHF,TGTGCCAGCAGCACTGGACAGTATAATTCACCCCTCCACTTT
-,TRBJ2-2,TRBV27,TRBD2,CASSPIAGPNTGELFF,TGTGCCAGCAGTCCGATAGCGGGCCCGAACACCGGGGAGCTGTTTTTT
-,TRBJ1-4,TRBV27,TRBD1,CASSYGTGRVRDEKLFF,TGTGCCAGCAGTTACGGGACAGGGAGGGTAAGGGATGAAAAACTGTTTTTT
-,TRBJ1-1,TRBV19,-,CASGGGLNTEAFF,TGTGCCAGTGGTGGGGGACTGAACACTGAAGCTTTCTTT
once,TRBJ2-5,TRBV14,-,CASSYGGWETQYF,TGTGCCAGCAGTTACGGGGGCTGGGAGACCCAGTACTTC
-,TRBJ2-1,TRBV10-3,TRBD1,CAISGDRASYNEQFF,TGTGCCATCAGTGGAGACAGGGCCTCCTACAATGAGCAGTTCTTC
-,TRBJ2-5,TRBV24-1,TRBD1,CATSDRTGGAETQYF,TGTGCCACCAGTGACCGGACAGGGGGCGCAGAGACCCAGTACTTC
-,TRBJ2-5,TRBV7-3,-,CASSLDRMETQYF,TGTGCCAGCAGCTTGGACAGAATGGAGACCCAGTACTTC
-,TRBJ2-7,TRBV6-5,-,CASSRGGSYEQYF,TGTGCCAGCAGTAGGGGGGGGTCCTACGAGCAGTACTTC
-,TRBJ1-4,TRBV18,-,CASSPPNSPLFF,TGTGCCAGCTCACCCCCAAATTCGCCACTGTTTTTT
-,TRBJ1-6,TRBV9,TRBD1,CASSNRQGGSPLHF,TGTGCCAGCAGCAACCGACAGGGGGGTTCACCCCTCCACTTT
-,TRBJ1-2,TRBV6-6,-,CAAGGEGYGYTF,TGTGCCGCGGGGGGCGAAGGCTATGGCTACACCTTC
once,TRBJ2-1,TRBV3-1/TRBV3-2,-,CASSQDAASYNEQFF,TGTGCCAGCAGCCAAGATGCAGCCTCCTACAATGAGCAGTTCTTC